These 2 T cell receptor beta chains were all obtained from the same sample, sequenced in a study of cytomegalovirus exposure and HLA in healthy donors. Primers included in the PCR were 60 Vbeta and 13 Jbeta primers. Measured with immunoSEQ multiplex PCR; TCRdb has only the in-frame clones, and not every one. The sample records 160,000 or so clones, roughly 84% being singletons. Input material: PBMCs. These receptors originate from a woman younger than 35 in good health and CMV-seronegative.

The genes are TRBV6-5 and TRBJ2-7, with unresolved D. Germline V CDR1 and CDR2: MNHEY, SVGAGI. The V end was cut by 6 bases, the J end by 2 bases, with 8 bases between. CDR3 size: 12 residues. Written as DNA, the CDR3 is TGTGCCAGCAGCTTAGTGCCCTACGAGCAGTACTTC. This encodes CASSLVPYEQYF.

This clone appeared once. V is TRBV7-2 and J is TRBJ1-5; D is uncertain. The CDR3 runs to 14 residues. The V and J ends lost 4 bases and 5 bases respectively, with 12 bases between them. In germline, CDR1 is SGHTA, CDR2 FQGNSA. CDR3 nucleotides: TGTGCCAGCAGCTCCGTACGAGAGTATCAGCCCCAGCATTTT. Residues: CASSSVREYQPQHF.